Listed below are T cell receptor beta chains from one sample, sequenced in a study of cytomegalovirus exposure and HLA in healthy donors. The method was immunoSEQ multiplex PCR; TCRdb's version includes in-frame clones alone and lacks a portion of them. The repertoire has approximately 150,000 clones, 75% to 90% of them found once; the top ten carry around 4.1%. Sequenced sample: PBMCs. The receptors here all came from a man aged 40-49 years in good health and CMV-seronegative. The CDR3 runs from the conserved cysteine through the conserved F or W. A D gene is named only where the DNA matches it firmly. Clone size is given for some rows only: seen once, a few or many times, or a class if the clone is expanded.

D: NA
J: TRBJ1-5
V: TRBV28
size: few
CDR3: CASRLDRFGNQPQHF
DNA: TGTGCCAGCAGACTCGACAGGTTCGGGAATCAGCCCCAGCATTTT

D: TRBD1
J: TRBJ1-6
V: TRBV5-1
size: NA
CDR3: CASSPTDREGPNSPLHF
DNA: TGCGCCAGCAGCCCCACGGACAGGGAGGGCCCCAATTCACCCCTCCACTTT

D: TRBD1
J: TRBJ2-7
V: TRBV5-1
size: NA
CDR3: CASSPRPGTAYEQYF
DNA: TGCGCCAGCAGCCCGCGTCCCGGGACAGCCTACGAGCAGTACTTC

D: TRBD2
J: TRBJ2-3
V: TRBV7-6
size: NA
CDR3: CASSQSSGLTSGTQYF
DNA: TGTGCCAGCAGCCAATCTAGCGGACTCACATCGGGTACGCAGTATTTT

D: NA
J: TRBJ1-2
V: TRBV19
size: few
CDR3: CASSIRSDRGYGYTF
DNA: TGTGCCAGTAGTATAAGGTCGGACCGAGGGTATGGCTACACCTTC

D: NA
J: TRBJ1-2
V: TRBV5-1
size: NA
CDR3: CASSALGRNYGYTF
DNA: TGCGCCAGCAGCGCGCTGGGGAGGAACTATGGCTACACCTTC

D: TRBD1
J: TRBJ1-4
V: TRBV5-4
size: few
CDR3: CASSQLDREELFF
DNA: TGTGCCAGCAGCCAACTTGACAGGGAGGAACTGTTTTTT

D: NA
J: TRBJ1-2
V: TRBV7-9
size: NA
CDR3: CASSFGGEVGGYTF
DNA: TGTGCCAGCAGCTTCGGAGGGGAGGTGGGTGGCTACACCTTC

D: NA
J: TRBJ1-6
V: TRBV18
size: NA
CDR3: CASSPKEVTGNNSPLHF
DNA: TGTGCCAGCTCACCAAAGGAGGTTACAGGGAATAATTCACCCCTCCACTTT

D: TRBD1
J: TRBJ1-5
V: TRBV5-1
size: once
CDR3: CASSLGGTGVQPQHF
DNA: TGCGCCAGCAGCTTGGGCGGGACAGGGGTTCAGCCCCAGCATTTT

D: NA
J: TRBJ2-1
V: TRBV5-1
size: once
CDR3: CASSFTRDNEQFF
DNA: TGCGCCAGCAGCTTTACCCGGGACAATGAGCAGTTCTTC

D: TRBD1
J: TRBJ1-2
V: TRBV12-5
size: NA
CDR3: CASGQTSGTGLYGYTF
DNA: TGTGCTAGTGGCCAAACATCCGGGACAGGACTATATGGCTACACCTTC

D: NA
J: TRBJ2-3
V: TRBV25-1
size: NA
CDR3: CASGYTFSAGASTDTQYF
DNA: TGTGCCAGCGGATATACATTTTCGGCGGGGGCTAGCACAGATACGCAGTATTTT

D: NA
J: TRBJ2-1
V: TRBV2
size: NA
CDR3: CASSEFSGSYNEQFF
DNA: TGTGCCAGCAGTGAATTTAGCGGCTCCTACAATGAGCAGTTCTTC

D: NA
J: TRBJ1-5
V: TRBV4-1
size: few
CDR3: CASSQDPPGRGSNQPQHF
DNA: TGCGCCAGCAGCCAGGATCCCCCGGGGAGGGGGAGCAATCAGCCCCAGCATTTT

D: TRBD1
J: TRBJ1-5
V: TRBV27
size: NA
CDR3: CASSSSRTGGGEGSNQPQHF
DNA: TGTGCCAGCAGTTCCTCTAGGACAGGGGGCGGCGAGGGAAGCAATCAGCCCCAGCATTTT

D: NA
J: TRBJ1-1
V: TRBV7-2
size: NA
CDR3: CASSPGRWNTEAFF
DNA: TGTGCCAGCAGCCCGGGTCGGTGGAACACTGAAGCTTTCTTT

D: NA
J: TRBJ1-5
V: TRBV27
size: NA
CDR3: CASSIGGQRPQHF
DNA: TGTGCCAGCTCAATCGGGGGGCAACGGCCCCAGCATTTT

D: TRBD1
J: TRBJ1-1
V: TRBV29-1
size: NA
CDR3: CSASIGQGNTEAFF
DNA: TGCAGCGCTAGCATAGGACAGGGGAACACTGAAGCTTTCTTT

D: TRBD1
J: TRBJ1-2
V: TRBV6-5
size: NA
CDR3: CASRAGTGGGYTF
DNA: TGTGCCAGCAGAGCCGGGACAGGGGGTGGCTACACCTTC

D: NA
J: TRBJ1-3
V: TRBV27
size: NA
CDR3: CASRAIGVDTIYF
DNA: TGTGCCAGCAGGGCGATAGGGGTGGACACCATATATTTT

D: NA
J: TRBJ1-1
V: TRBV28
size: NA
CDR3: CASSLGGLRTEAFF
DNA: TGTGCCAGCAGTTTGGGAGGACTTCGAACTGAAGCTTTCTTT

D: TRBD1
J: TRBJ2-7
V: TRBV5-1
size: NA
CDR3: CASGTGTAYEQYF
DNA: TGCGCCAGCGGGACCGGGACAGCCTACGAGCAGTACTTC

D: TRBD2
J: TRBJ2-5
V: TRBV5-1
size: few
CDR3: CASSPGTSGSFQETQYF
DNA: TGCGCCAGCAGCCCGGGGACTAGCGGATCGTTCCAAGAGACCCAGTACTTC

D: NA
J: TRBJ1-5
V: TRBV30
size: NA
CDR3: CAWSEGLGQPQHF
DNA: TGTGCCTGGAGTGAGGGGCTGGGACAGCCCCAGCATTTT

D: TRBD1
J: TRBJ2-6
V: TRBV2
size: NA
CDR3: CASSRQGVGLSGANGLTF
DNA: TGTGCCAGCAGCCGACAGGGGGTAGGTCTCTCTGGGGCCAACGGCCTGACTTTC

D: NA
J: TRBJ2-1
V: TRBV28
size: NA
CDR3: CASSSVEQFF
DNA: TGTGCCAGCAGTTCGGTCGAGCAGTTCTTC

D: TRBD1
J: TRBJ2-2
V: TRBV5-6
size: few
CDR3: CASSLTGGPTGELFF
DNA: TGTGCCAGCAGCTTGACAGGGGGCCCCACCGGGGAGCTGTTTTTT

D: TRBD1
J: TRBJ2-1
V: TRBV13
size: NA
CDR3: CASSSDATGSEQFF
DNA: TGTGCCAGCAGCTCCGACGCGACAGGGAGTGAGCAGTTCTTC

D: NA
J: TRBJ1-5
V: TRBV6-6
size: NA
CDR3: CASSYSGHINQPQHF
DNA: TGTGCCAGCAGTTACTCTGGACACATTAATCAGCCCCAGCATTTT

D: NA
J: TRBJ2-7
V: TRBV25-1
size: NA
CDR3: CASSDHQGFGKNEQYF
DNA: TGTGCCAGCAGTGATCACCAGGGATTTGGAAAAAACGAGCAGTACTTC

D: TRBD1
J: TRBJ1-5
V: TRBV6-1
size: NA
CDR3: CASSGDRGNNQPQHF
DNA: TGTGCCAGCAGTGGGGACAGGGGAAACAATCAGCCCCAGCATTTT

D: TRBD1
J: TRBJ2-5
V: TRBV5-1
size: NA
CDR3: CASGQGTQETQYF
DNA: TGCGCCAGTGGACAGGGGACCCAAGAGACCCAGTACTTC

D: TRBD2
J: TRBJ2-7
V: TRBV10-3
size: NA
CDR3: CAISSSAGGTYEQYF
DNA: TGTGCCATCAGTTCTAGTGCGGGGGGGACCTACGAGCAGTACTTC

D: NA
J: TRBJ2-7
V: TRBV10-1
size: NA
CDR3: CASSESRQGLSEQYF
DNA: TGCGCCAGCAGTGAGTCCCGGCAGGGGTTGAGTGAGCAGTACTTC

D: TRBD1
J: TRBJ2-6
V: TRBV4-3
size: NA
CDR3: CASSQEVLTGGTGANVLTF
DNA: TGCGCCAGCAGCCAAGAAGTGTTGACAGGGGGCACTGGGGCCAACGTCCTGACTTTC

D: TRBD1
J: TRBJ2-7
V: TRBV7-2
size: NA
CDR3: CASRSTPGQTLEQYF
DNA: TGTGCCAGCAGATCCACACCGGGACAGACATTAGAGCAGTACTTC

D: TRBD1
J: TRBJ2-7
V: TRBV5-1
size: NA
CDR3: CASSLEGTGAYEQYF
DNA: TGCGCCAGCAGCTTGGAGGGGACAGGAGCCTACGAGCAGTACTTC

D: NA
J: TRBJ1-6
V: TRBV7-2
size: NA
CDR3: CAIHNPTGQKLYNSPLHF
DNA: TGTGCCATCCACAACCCTACTGGACAGAAGCTTTATAATTCCCCCCTCCACTTT

D: NA
J: TRBJ1-1
V: TRBV13
size: NA
CDR3: CASSLRVPGTEAFF
DNA: TGTGCCAGCAGCTTAAGAGTGCCCGGCACTGAAGCTTTCTTT

D: TRBD1
J: TRBJ2-1
V: TRBV6-4
size: NA
CDR3: CASRGQDINEQFF
DNA: TGTGCCAGCAGAGGACAGGATATCAATGAGCAGTTCTTC

D: NA
J: TRBJ1-6
V: TRBV6-1
size: NA
CDR3: CASSSLFASPLHF
DNA: TGTGCCAGCAGCTCGCTATTTGCTTCACCCCTCCACTTT

D: NA
J: TRBJ1-5
V: TRBV7-9
size: NA
CDR3: CASSRGLLGSNQPQHF
DNA: TGTGCCAGCAGCCGGGGACTCCTGGGGAGCAATCAGCCCCAGCATTTT

D: TRBD1
J: TRBJ1-6
V: TRBV6-6
size: NA
CDR3: CASNLGQGRNSPLHF
DNA: TGTGCCAGCAACCTAGGACAGGGGAGGAATTCACCCCTCCACTTT

D: NA
J: TRBJ2-5
V: TRBV4-1
size: NA
CDR3: CASSHPDRQETQYF
DNA: TGCGCCAGCAGCCATCCCGACAGACAAGAGACCCAGTACTTC

D: NA
J: TRBJ2-3
V: TRBV29-1
size: once
CDR3: CSPGGQGTDTQYF
DNA: TGCAGCCCCGGGGGGCAAGGCACAGATACGCAGTATTTT

D: NA
J: TRBJ2-7
V: TRBV7-9
size: NA
CDR3: CASSFSDIGSEQYF
DNA: TGTGCCAGCAGCTTTTCTGACATCGGGAGCGAGCAGTACTTC

D: NA
J: TRBJ2-2
V: TRBV15
size: NA
CDR3: CATSRAGSTGELFF
DNA: TGTGCCACCAGCAGGGCGGGCAGCACCGGGGAGCTGTTTTTT

D: TRBD1
J: TRBJ2-7
V: TRBV30
size: NA
CDR3: CAWNPTGAGYEQYF
DNA: TGTGCCTGGAACCCGACAGGGGCGGGCTACGAGCAGTACTTC

D: NA
J: TRBJ2-7
V: TRBV25-1
size: few
CDR3: CASSGDGRVSYEQYF
DNA: TGTGCCAGCAGTGGCGACGGCCGGGTGTCCTACGAGCAGTACTTC

D: TRBD1
J: TRBJ1-6
V: TRBV19
size: NA
CDR3: CASSYNRDSYYNSPLHF
DNA: TGTGCCAGTAGTTACAACCGGGACAGCTACTATAATTCACCCCTCCACTTT

D: NA
J: TRBJ2-5
V: TRBV6-1
size: once
CDR3: CASSDSGLQETQYF
DNA: TGTGCCAGCAGTGATTCGGGTCTCCAAGAGACCCAGTACTTC

D: NA
J: TRBJ1-2
V: TRBV28
size: NA
CDR3: CASREIGAANYGYTF
DNA: TGTGCCAGCAGAGAAATAGGGGCGGCTAACTATGGCTACACCTTC

D: TRBD1
J: TRBJ2-7
V: TRBV13
size: NA
CDR3: CASSSRDRGFQQYF
DNA: TGTGCCAGCAGCTCCCGGGACAGGGGTTTTCAGCAGTACTTC

D: NA
J: TRBJ2-5
V: TRBV27
size: NA
CDR3: CASKTAGETQYF
DNA: TGTGCCAGCAAGACAGCAGGGGAGACCCAGTACTTC

D: NA
J: TRBJ2-7
V: TRBV30
size: few
CDR3: CAWTTLYEQYF
DNA: TGTGCCTGGACTACCCTATACGAGCAGTACTTC

D: TRBD1
J: TRBJ2-7
V: TRBV5-1
size: NA
CDR3: CASSLEGAISSYEQYF
DNA: TGCGCCAGCAGCTTGGAGGGGGCAATCAGCTCCTACGAGCAGTACTTC

D: TRBD1
J: TRBJ2-5
V: TRBV15
size: NA
CDR3: CATSKVPGGDQETQYF
DNA: TGTGCCACCAGCAAGGTTCCAGGGGGCGACCAAGAGACCCAGTACTTC

D: TRBD1
J: TRBJ1-2
V: TRBV7-9
size: NA
CDR3: CASSSPGTGVTHGYTF
DNA: TGTGCCAGCAGCTCTCCCGGGACAGGGGTTACCCATGGCTACACCTTC

D: NA
J: TRBJ2-2
V: TRBV10-1
size: NA
CDR3: CASKARRETGELFF
DNA: TGCGCCAGCAAAGCTAGGCGAGAAACCGGGGAGCTGTTTTTT